The source of this T cell receptor beta chain is a study of T cell repertoires in cytomegalovirus infection. Background on the study: Public TCR beta signatures provided an indication of both CMV infection and a matching HLA type.

Each CDR3 protein gets one entry after TCRdb re-called the reads with MiXCR. The sample lists 150,000 or so distinct CDR3 sequences, about 6.3% seen once, with roughly 18% in the top ten. Many counts were recorded for this clonotype. The antigen is not known. From germline, CDR1 is SEHNR and CDR2 FQNEAQ (reference sequence). This CDR3 contains 14 residues. The V gene lost 0 bases and the J gene lost 1 base, with 6 bases spanning the gap. Study-wide results and limits: People with CMV and the relevant HLA were identified by cumulative public TCR beta family frequency.

This TCR was recovered from a human donor in good health (CMV status not recorded). Some clones in this sample may be carry-over from other donors' samples. The rearrangement uses TRBV7-9 and TRBJ1-1; the D is unclear. The sequenced sample consisted of PBMCs. The CDR3 DNA reads as TGTGCCAGCAGCTTAGCGCATGAGAACACTGAAGCTTTCTTT. Its protein is CASSLAHENTEAFF. The full variable domain, with the rest looked up from reference TRBV7-9 and TRBJ1-1, is DTGVSQNPRHKITKRGQNVTFRCDPISEHNRLYWYRQTLGQGPEFLTYFQNEAQLEKSRLLSDRFSAERPKGSFSTLEIQRTEQGDSAMYLCASSLAHENTEAFFGQGTRLTVV.